These T cell receptor beta chains were read from a single sample in a study of human T cells and chemical hapten exposure. One entry per CDR3 protein results from TCRdb running MiXCR on the RACE reads. The table lists approximately 41,000 distinct CDR3 sequences, 4% of them singletons. Sequencing was performed on whole blood, taken in connection with sensitization to the hapten diphenylcyclopropenone (DPC). All receptors come from a man aged 50 to 60 with alopecia areata. Some clones in this sample may be carry-over from other donors' samples. Each CDR3 is given with its conserved first and last residue. The order of the fields is V gene, J gene, D gene, clone size, CDR3 DNA, CDR3 protein. The D gene is left open where the match is weak. Clone sizes are given selectively: once, few, many, or a class where the clone is expanded.

>TRBV29-1|TRBJ2-7|-|many
TGCAGCGTTGATTCTCACGGGAACTCCTACGAGCAGTACTTC
CSVDSHGNSYEQYF
>TRBV7-6|TRBJ2-6|-|many
TGTGCCAGCAGCGGGCCGGGACCCCCCTCTGGGGCCAACGTCCTGACTTTC
CASSGPGPPSGANVLTF
>TRBV12-3/TRBV12-4|TRBJ1-1|-|many
TGTGCCAGCAGTTTGGCGGGGGGCAACACTGAAGCTTTCTTT
CASSLAGGNTEAFF
>TRBV7-2|TRBJ2-1|TRBD2|many
TGTGCCAGCAGCTTGTCGGGGGGGTCCTACAATGAGCAGTTCTTC
CASSLSGGSYNEQFF
>TRBV7-2|TRBJ2-5|-|many
TGTGCCAGCAGCTTAGGGCTCCAAGAGACCCAGTACTTC
CASSLGLQETQYF
>TRBV7-2|TRBJ2-7|TRBD2|many
TGTGCCAGCAGCTTGGTCCGGACTAGCGAGGCCCACGAGCAGTACTTC
CASSLVRTSEAHEQYF
>TRBV9|TRBJ2-2|-|many
TGTGCCAGCAGCGTAGACCCGAACACCGGGGAGCTGTTTTTT
CASSVDPNTGELFF
>TRBV6-1|TRBJ2-7|-|many
TGTGCCAGCAGTGAAGTTCGCCTAGCAATATCCTACGAGCAGTACTTC
CASSEVRLAISYEQYF
>TRBV7-2|TRBJ2-2|-|few
TGTGCCAGTGGACGGTACACCGGGGAGCTGTTTTTT
CASGRYTGELFF
>TRBV27|TRBJ1-3|TRBD1|many
TGTGCCAGCAGAAACAGGGGCGACTCTGGAAACACCATATATTTT
CASRNRGDSGNTIYF
>TRBV3-1|TRBJ2-2|TRBD2|-
TGTGCCAGCAGCTCCGGGACTAGCGGGATCCGAGGAGGGGAGCTGTTTTTT
CASSSGTSGIRGGELFF
>TRBV24-1|TRBJ1-6|-|many
TGTGCCACCAGTGATTTTGGGGTCCCTCAACCTAATTCACCCCTCCACTTT
CATSDFGVPQPNSPLHF
>TRBV29-1|TRBJ2-3|TRBD1|many
TGCAGCGTTGAAGAACAGGGGCAAGGGACAGATACGCAGTATTTT
CSVEEQGQGTDTQYF
>TRBV7-9|TRBJ1-2|-|many
TGTGCCAGCAGCTTAGCTTTGGATTTCTATGGCTACACCTTC
CASSLALDFYGYTF
>TRBV5-1|TRBJ2-5|TRBD2|many
TGCGCTTCCCAGGGAGGGGAAGAGACCCAGTACTTC
CASQGGEETQYF
>TRBV7-2|TRBJ2-2|TRBD2|many
TGTGCCAGCAGCTCTGGGACTAGCGGGGGCACCGGGGAGCTGTTTTTT
CASSSGTSGGTGELFF
>TRBV20-1|TRBJ1-2|-|many
TGCAGTGCCCCCGAACAGAGGGCCCCCTATGGCTACACCTTC
CSAPEQRAPYGYTF
>TRBV3-1|TRBJ1-4|TRBD1|many
TGTGCCAGCAGCCACAGGGGGCGCTCGGAAAAACTGTTTTTT
CASSHRGRSEKLFF
>TRBV5-1|TRBJ1-2|-|many
TGCGCCAGCAGCCTGGACGGGGGCCACTATGGCTACACCTTC
CASSLDGGHYGYTF
>TRBV20-1|TRBJ2-5|-|many
TGCAGTGCTAGAGATTCGAGCGCTCAAGAGACCCAGTACTTC
CSARDSSAQETQYF
>TRBV12-5|TRBJ1-5|TRBD1|many
TGTGCTAGTGACCCCGACAGGGTGGGTCAGCCCCAGCATTTT
CASDPDRVGQPQHF
>TRBV7-9|TRBJ1-2|TRBD1|few
TGTGCCAGCAGCTCGAACAGGGACAGGGACTACCCCTGGGGCTACACCTTC
CASSSNRDRDYPWGYTF
>TRBV3-1|TRBJ1-5|-|many
TGTGCCAGCAGCCAAGATCAAAAACAGCCCCAGCATTTT
CASSQDQKQPQHF
>TRBV24-1|TRBJ2-2|-|many
TGTGCCACCAGTGACAGGAACACCGGGGAGCTGTTTTTT
CATSDRNTGELFF
>TRBV2|TRBJ2-7|-|many
TGTGCCAGCAGTGCAGGTCACTACGAGCAGTACTTC
CASSAGHYEQYF
>TRBV28|TRBJ1-1|TRBD1|many
TGTGCCAGCCATAGCATGGGCATTGGGACAGATGAAGCTTTCTTT
CASHSMGIGTDEAFF